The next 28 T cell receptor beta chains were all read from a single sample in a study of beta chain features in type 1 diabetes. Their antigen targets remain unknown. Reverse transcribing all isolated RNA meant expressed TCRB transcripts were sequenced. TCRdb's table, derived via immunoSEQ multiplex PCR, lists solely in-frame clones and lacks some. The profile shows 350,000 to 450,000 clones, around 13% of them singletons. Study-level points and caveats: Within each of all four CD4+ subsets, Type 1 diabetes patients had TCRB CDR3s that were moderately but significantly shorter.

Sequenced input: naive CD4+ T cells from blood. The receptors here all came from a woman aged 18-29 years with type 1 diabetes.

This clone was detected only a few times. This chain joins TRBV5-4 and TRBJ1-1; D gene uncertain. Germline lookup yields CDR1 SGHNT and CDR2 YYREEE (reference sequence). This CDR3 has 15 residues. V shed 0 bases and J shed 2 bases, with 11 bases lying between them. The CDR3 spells CASSLEDWGNTEAFF. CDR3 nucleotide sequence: TGTGCCAGCAGCTTGGAGGACTGGGGAAACACTGAAGCTTTCTTT.

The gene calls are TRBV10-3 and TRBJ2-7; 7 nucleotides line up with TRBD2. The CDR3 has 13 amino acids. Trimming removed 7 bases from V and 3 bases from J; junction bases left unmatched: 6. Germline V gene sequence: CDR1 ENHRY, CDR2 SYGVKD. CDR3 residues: CAITDSGIYEQYF. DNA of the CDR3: TGTGCCATCACCGACAGCGGGATCTACGAGCAGTACTTC.

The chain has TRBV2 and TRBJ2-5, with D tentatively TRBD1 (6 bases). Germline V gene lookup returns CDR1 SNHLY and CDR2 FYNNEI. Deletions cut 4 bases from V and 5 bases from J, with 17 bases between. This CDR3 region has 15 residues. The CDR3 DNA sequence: TGTGCCAGCAGTGGTTTTGGGGGCAGCACGGAGACCCAGTACTTC. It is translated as CASSGFGGSTETQYF.

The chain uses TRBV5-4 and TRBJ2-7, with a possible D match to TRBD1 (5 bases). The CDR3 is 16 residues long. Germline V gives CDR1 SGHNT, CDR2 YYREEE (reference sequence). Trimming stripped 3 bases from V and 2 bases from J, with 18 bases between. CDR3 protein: CASSSSLTEYTYEQYF. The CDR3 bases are TGTGCCAGCAGCTCGTCCCTGACAGAGTACACCTACGAGCAGTACTTC.

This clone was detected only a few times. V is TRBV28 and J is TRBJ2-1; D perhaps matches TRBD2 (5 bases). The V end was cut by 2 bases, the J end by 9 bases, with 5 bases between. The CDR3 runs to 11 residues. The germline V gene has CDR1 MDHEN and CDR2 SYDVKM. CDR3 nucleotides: TGTGCCAGCAGTTTAGCGGGTGAGCAGTTCTTC. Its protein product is CASSLAGEQFF.

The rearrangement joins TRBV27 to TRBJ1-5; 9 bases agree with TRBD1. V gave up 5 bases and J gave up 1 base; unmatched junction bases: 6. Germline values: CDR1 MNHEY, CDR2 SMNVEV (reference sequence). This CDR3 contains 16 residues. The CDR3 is CASSAHRGPSNQPQHF. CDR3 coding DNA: TGTGCCAGCAGTGCCCACAGGGGGCCGAGCAATCAGCCCCAGCATTTT.

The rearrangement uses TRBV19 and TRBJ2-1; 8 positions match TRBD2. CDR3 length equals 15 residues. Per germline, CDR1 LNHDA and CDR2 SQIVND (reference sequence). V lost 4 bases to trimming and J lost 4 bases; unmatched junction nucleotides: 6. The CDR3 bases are TGTGCCAGTAGTACTACGGGACTAGGGTACAATGAGCAGTTCTTC. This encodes CASSTTGLGYNEQFF.

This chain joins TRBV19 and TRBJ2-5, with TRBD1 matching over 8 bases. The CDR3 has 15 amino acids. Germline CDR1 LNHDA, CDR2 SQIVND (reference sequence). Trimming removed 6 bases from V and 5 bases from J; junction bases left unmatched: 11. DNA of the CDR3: TGTGCCAGTAGCCAACTGGGACAGGCTGGGGAGACCCAGTACTTC. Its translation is CASSQLGQAGETQYF. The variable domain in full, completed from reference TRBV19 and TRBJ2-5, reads DGGITQSPKYLFRKEGQNVTLSCEQNLNHDAMYWYRQDPGQGLRLIYYSQIVNDFQKGDIAEGYSVSREKKESFPLTVTSAQKNPTAFYLCASSQLGQAGETQYFGPGTRLLVL.

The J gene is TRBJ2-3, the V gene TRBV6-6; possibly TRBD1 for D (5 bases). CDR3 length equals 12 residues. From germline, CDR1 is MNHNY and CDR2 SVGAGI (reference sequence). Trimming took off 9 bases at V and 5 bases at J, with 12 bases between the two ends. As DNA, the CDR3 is TGTGCCAGTTGGGGAAGGGGAGATACGCAGTATTTT. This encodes CASWGRGDTQYF.

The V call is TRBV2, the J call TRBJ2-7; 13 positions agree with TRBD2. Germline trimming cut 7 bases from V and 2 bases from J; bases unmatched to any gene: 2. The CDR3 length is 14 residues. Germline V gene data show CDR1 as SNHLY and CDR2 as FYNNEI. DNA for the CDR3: TGTGCCAGCACGGGACTAGCGGGGACCTACGAGCAGTACTTC. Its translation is CASTGLAGTYEQYF.

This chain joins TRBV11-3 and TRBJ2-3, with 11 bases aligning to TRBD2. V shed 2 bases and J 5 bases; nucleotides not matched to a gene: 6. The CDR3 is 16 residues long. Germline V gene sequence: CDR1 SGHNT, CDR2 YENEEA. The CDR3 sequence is CASSLRLGLAGDTQYF. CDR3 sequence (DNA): TGTGCCAGCAGCTTACGACTCGGACTAGCGGGAGATACGCAGTATTTT. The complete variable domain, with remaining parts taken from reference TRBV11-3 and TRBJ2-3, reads EAGVVQSPRYKIIEKKQPVAFWCNPISGHNTLYWYLQNLGQGPELLIRYENEEAVDDSQLPKDRFSAERLKGVDSTLKIQPAELGDSAVYLCASSLRLGLAGDTQYFGPGTRLTVL.

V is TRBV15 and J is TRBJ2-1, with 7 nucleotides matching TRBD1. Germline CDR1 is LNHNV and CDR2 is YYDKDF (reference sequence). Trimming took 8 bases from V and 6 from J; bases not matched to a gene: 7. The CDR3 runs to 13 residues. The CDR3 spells CATRTTGANEQFF. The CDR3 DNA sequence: TGTGCCACCCGAACCACAGGGGCCAATGAGCAGTTCTTC.

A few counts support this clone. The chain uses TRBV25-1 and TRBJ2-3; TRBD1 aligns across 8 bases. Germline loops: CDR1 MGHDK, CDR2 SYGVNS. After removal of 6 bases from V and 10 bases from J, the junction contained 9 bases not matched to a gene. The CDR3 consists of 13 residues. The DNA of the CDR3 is TGTGCCAGCAGGATGGCAGGGGGCGGTCCGCAGTATTTT. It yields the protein CASRMAGGGPQYF. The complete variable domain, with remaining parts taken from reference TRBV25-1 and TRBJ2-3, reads EADIYQTPRYLVIGTGKKITLECSQTMGHDKMYWYQQDPGMELHLIHYSYGVNSTEKGDLSSESTVSRIRTEHFPLTLESARPSHTSQYLCASRMAGGGPQYFGPGTRLTVL.

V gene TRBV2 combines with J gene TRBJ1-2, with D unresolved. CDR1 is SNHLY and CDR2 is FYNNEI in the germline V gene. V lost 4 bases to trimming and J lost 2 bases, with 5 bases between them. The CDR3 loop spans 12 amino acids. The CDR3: CASSGENYGYTF. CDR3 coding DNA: TGTGCCAGCAGTGGGGAGAACTATGGCTACACCTTC.

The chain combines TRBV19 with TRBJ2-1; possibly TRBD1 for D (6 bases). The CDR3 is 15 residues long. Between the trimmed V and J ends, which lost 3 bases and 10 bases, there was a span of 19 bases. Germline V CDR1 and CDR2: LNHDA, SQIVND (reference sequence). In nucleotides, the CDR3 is TGTGCCAGTAGTATGGGGGCCGCCGCGTCGAGGGAGCAGTTCTTC. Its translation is CASSMGAAASREQFF. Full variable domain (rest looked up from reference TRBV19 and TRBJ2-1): DGGITQSPKYLFRKEGQNVTLSCEQNLNHDAMYWYRQDPGQGLRLIYYSQIVNDFQKGDIAEGYSVSREKKESFPLTVTSAQKNPTAFYLCASSMGAAASREQFFGPGTRLTVL.

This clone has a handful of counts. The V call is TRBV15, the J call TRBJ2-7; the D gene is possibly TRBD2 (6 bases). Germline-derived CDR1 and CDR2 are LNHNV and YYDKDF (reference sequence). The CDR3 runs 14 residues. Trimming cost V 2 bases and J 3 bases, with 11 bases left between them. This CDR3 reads CATSRPGLNYEQYF. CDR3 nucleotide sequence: TGTGCCACCAGCAGACCGGGACTGAACTACGAGCAGTACTTC.

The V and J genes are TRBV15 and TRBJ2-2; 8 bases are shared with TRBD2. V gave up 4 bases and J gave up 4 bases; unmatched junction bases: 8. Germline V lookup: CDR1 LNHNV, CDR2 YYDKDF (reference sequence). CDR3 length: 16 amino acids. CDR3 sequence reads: CATSTPGGALTGELFF. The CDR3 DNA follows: TGTGCCACCAGCACCCCGGGGGGGGCCCTCACCGGGGAGCTGTTTTTT.

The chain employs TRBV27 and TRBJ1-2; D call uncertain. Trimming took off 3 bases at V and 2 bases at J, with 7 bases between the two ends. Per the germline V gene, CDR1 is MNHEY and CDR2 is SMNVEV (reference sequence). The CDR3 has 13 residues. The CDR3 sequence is CASSLRVNYGYTF. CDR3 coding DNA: TGTGCCAGCAGTTTGAGAGTGAACTATGGCTACACCTTC.

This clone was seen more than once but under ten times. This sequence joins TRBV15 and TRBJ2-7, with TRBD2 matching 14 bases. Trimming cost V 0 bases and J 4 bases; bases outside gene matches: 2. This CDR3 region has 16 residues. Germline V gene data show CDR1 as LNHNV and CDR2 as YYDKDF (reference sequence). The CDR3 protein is CATSRDGTSGSYEQYF. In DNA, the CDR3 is TGTGCCACCAGCAGAGATGGGACTAGCGGGAGTTACGAGCAGTACTTC. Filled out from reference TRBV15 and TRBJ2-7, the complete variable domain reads DAMVIQNPRYQVTQFGKPVTLSCSQTLNHNVMYWYQQKSSQAPKLLFHYYDKDFNNEADTPDNFQSRRPNTSFCFLDIRSPGLGDTAMYLCATSRDGTSGSYEQYFGPGTRLTVT.

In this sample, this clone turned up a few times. The DNA of the CDR3 is TGTGCCAGCAGCTTCCGGGGGGACCTCTCCTACGAGCAGTACTTC. Its protein is CASSFRGDLSYEQYF. The rearrangement joins TRBV7-9 to TRBJ2-7; TRBD2 matches 7 bases. This CDR3 is built from 15 residues. Trimming at V came to 3 bases and at J to 0 bases, leaving 5 bases not matched to a gene. The V gene's germline CDR1 is SEHNR and CDR2 FQNEAQ (reference sequence).

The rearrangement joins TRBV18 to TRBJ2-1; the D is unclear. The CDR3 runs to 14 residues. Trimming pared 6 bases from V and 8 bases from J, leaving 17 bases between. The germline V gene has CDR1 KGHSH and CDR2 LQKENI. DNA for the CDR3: TGTGCCAGCTCCCCCCCCATAGCAGTCGATGAGCAGTTCTTC. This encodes CASSPPIAVDEQFF.

DNA of the CDR3: TGTGCCAGTAGTAGGACAGGGGTAGGCGGCTACACCTTC. It translates to CASSRTGVGGYTF. The chain uses TRBV19 and TRBJ1-2; 9 positions agree with TRBD1. The germline CDR1 and CDR2 sequences are LNHDA and SQIVND (reference sequence). This CDR3 contains 13 residues. The V gene end was trimmed by 4 bases and the J gene end by 8 bases; junction bases not matched to a gene: 5.

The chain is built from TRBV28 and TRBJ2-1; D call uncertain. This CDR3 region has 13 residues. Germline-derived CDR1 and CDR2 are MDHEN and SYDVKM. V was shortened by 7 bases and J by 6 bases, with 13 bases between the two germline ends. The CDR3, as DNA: TGTGCCAGCACCACCCTACCCCCCAATGAGCAGTTCTTC. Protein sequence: CASTTLPPNEQFF.

CDR3 sequence (DNA): TGTGCCACCACCCCCCGGGACAGGGTCGCAGATACGCAGTATTTT. It translates to CATTPRDRVADTQYF. The chain combines TRBV19 with TRBJ2-3; 9 positions agree with TRBD1. This CDR3 has 15 amino acids. Germline CDR1 is LNHDA and CDR2 is SQIVND (reference sequence). V lost 10 bases to trimming and J lost 4 bases; unmatched junction nucleotides: 12.

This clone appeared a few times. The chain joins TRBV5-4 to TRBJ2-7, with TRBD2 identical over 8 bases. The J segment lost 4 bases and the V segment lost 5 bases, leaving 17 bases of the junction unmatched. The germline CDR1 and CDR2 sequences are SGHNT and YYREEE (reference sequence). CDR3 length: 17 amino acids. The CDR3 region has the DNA TGTGCCAGCAGACCCCCGGGACTAGTGGGAAGAGGATACGAGCAGTACTTC. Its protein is CASRPPGLVGRGYEQYF.

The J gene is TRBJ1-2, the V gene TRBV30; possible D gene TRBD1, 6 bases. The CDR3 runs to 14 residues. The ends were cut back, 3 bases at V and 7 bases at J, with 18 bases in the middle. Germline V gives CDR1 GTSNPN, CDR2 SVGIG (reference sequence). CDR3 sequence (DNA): TGTGCCTGGAGAAAAAGACAGGAATACCTTGGCTACACCTTC. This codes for CAWRKRQEYLGYTF.

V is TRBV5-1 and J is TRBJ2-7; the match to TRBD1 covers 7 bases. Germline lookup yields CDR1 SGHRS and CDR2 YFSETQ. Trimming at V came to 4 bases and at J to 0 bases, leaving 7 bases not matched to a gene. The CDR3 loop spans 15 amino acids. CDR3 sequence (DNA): TGCGCCAGCAGCAGATTCGGACAGGACTCCTACGAGCAGTACTTC. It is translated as CASSRFGQDSYEQYF.

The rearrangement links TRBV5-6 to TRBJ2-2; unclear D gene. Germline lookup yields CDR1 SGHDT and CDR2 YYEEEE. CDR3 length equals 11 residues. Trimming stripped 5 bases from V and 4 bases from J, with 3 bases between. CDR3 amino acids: CASSITGELFF. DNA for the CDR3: TGTGCCAGCAGTATCACCGGGGAGCTGTTTTTT.